This T cell receptor (beta chain) was sequenced during a study of cytomegalovirus exposure and HLA in healthy donors. Primers for the PCR totalled 60 Vbeta and 13 Jbeta. Assay used: immunoSEQ multiplex PCR; TCRdb lists only in-frame clones, some missing. The sample consists of around 130,000 clones, around 78% of them appearing once. Each donor's status was that of a healthy bone marrow donor. CDR3 length equals 15 residues. Losses at the gene ends were 0 bases for V and 3 bases for J; bases not matched to a gene: 0. Germline V gene sequence: CDR1 SGHRS, CDR2 YFSETQ. Sample: PBMCs. This TCR derives from a woman aged 18-29 years in good health and CMV-seronegative. This chain links TRBV5-1 with TRBJ2-6; 7 bases map to TRBD1. The CDR3 reads CASSLGTGGANVLTF. For the CDR3, the DNA is TGCGCCAGCAGCTTGGGGACAGGTGGGGCCAACGTCCTGACTTTC.